The following is a TCR beta chain sequence with its context. The data originate from a study of blood T cell repertoires in COVID-19. Turning to the study itself: Some COVID-19 samples were acute and others convalescent; all came from the United States, Italy and Spain. Sample material is recorded as cDNA or gDNA derived from T cells, B-cell-depleted T cells, or PBMCs.

Recruited during active infection, patients (from Seattle) were subsequently followed longitudinally. Per the study methods: How many nucleated cells were present was estimated from reference gene primer amplification. TCRdb keeps only in-frame clones here, not all; method: immunoSEQ multiplex PCR. That table gives V, J and clone size, and the DNA gave D and trimming. Among 200,000 to 250,000 clones, over 80% were seen once, and the ten largest hold approximately 2.6%. The CDR3 contains 13 residues. Germline assignment: CDR1 SEHNR and CDR2 FQNEAQ (reference sequence). Trimming cost V 5 bases and J 13 bases; bases outside gene matches: 14.

The rearrangement joins TRBV7-9 to TRBJ2-7; 7 bases are shared with TRBD1. Sequencing was done on a sample of peripheral blood. This receptor was taken from a man aged 25-45 years with COVID-19, enrolled during active disease. The chain's CDR3 is CASSIAGQDHTYF. DNA for the CDR3: TGTGCCAGCAGCATCGCCGGACAGGACCATACTTACTTC.